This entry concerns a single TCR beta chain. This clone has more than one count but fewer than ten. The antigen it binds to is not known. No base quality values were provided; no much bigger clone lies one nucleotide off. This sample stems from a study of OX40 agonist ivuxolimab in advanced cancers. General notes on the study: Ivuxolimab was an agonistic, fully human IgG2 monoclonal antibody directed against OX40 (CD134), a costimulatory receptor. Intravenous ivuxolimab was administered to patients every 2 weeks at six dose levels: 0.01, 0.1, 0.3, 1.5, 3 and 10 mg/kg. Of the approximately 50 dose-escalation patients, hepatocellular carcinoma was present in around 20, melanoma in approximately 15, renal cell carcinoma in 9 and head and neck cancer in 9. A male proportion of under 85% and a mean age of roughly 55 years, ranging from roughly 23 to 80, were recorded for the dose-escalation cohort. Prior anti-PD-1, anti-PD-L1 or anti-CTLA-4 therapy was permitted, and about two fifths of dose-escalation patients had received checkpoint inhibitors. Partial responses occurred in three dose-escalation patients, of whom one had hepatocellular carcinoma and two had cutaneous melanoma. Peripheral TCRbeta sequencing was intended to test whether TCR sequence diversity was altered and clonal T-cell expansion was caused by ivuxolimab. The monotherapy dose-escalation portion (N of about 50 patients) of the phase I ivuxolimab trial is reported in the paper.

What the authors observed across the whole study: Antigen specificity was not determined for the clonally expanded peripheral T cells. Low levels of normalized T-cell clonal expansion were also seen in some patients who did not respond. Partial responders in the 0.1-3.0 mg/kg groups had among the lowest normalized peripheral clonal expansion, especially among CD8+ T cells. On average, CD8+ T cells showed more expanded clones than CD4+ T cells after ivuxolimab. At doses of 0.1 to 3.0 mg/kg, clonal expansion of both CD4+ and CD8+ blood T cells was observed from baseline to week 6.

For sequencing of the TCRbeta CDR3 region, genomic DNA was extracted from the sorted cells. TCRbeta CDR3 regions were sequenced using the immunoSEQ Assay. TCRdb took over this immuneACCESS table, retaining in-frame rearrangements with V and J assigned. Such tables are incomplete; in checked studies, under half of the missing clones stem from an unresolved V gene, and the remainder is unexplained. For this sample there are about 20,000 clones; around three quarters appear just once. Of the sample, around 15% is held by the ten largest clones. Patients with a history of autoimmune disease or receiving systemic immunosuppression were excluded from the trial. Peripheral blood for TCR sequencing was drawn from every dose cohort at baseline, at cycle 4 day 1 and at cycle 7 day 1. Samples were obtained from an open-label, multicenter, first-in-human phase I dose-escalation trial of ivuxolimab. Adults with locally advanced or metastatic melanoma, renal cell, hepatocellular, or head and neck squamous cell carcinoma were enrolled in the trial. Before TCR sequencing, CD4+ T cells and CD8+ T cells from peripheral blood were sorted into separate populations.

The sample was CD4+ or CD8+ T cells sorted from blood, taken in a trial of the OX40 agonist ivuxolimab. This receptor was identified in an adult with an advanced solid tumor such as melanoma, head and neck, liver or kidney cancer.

The nucleotide sequence is given as TGTGCCAGCAGCTCAGACAGCCTCGAGCAGTACTTC. It translates to CASSSDSLEQYF. Recombination joined TRBV7-9 with TRBJ2-7; TRBD1 is perhaps the D gene, given 5 matching bases. There are 12 amino acids in the CDR3, from cysteine to phenylalanine inclusive. Here the CDR3 DNA is all that survives: 36 bases in frame from base 1. The germline V gene (reference sequence) sets CDR1 to SEHNR and CDR2 to FQNEAQ. Trimming at the junction amounts to 4 bases on V and 6 bases on J, and the germline ends lie 10 bases apart.